This T cell receptor (beta chain) was profiled in a study of CD8+ T cells in alopecia areata. Across the study: The graft donors were roughly 6-13-month-old C3H/HeJ mice with spontaneous alopecia, and their skin went to approximately 7-11-week-old female C3H/HeJ mice.

After removal of 2 bases from V and 6 bases from J, the junction contained 3 bases not matched to a gene. This CDR3 is built from 14 residues. Germline-derived CDR1 and CDR2 are NSHNY and SYGAGN. In each case, RNA was isolated and then reverse transcribed into cDNA as the sequencing template. Repertoires were generated with immunoSEQ multiplex PCR, while TCRdb's copy carries only in-frame clones and drops some. The specimen has under 350,000 clones, none found just once. Regarding the study as a whole: Scalp samples also contribute reads from the resident alphabeta T cells found in normal skin. TCR sharing across patients was less clear than in mice, possibly HLA-related. For lesional scalp, especially alopecia totalis/universalis, clonality was higher than in normal scalp.

After pooling, cutaneous lymph node cells were sorted with CD4, CD8alpha, NKG2D, NKG2ACE and other markers. In its sample, this clone was seen a few times. Its antigen is unidentified. Each gene name is a mouse one. With the read ending 4 residues before the CDR3 end, the germline J gene is used to fill in that end. The sample taken for sequencing was CD4+ T cells sorted from a lymph node. The chain employs TRBV13-1 and TRBJ2-1; TRBD1 matches at 9 bases. This sequence originates from a C3H/HeJ mouse with alopecia areata. Strain haplotype (MHC): H2-k. Here the CDR3 reads CASSDRDRAAEQFF. CDR3 bases read: TGTGCCAGCAGTGACAGGGACAGGGCTGCT.